Listed below are T cell receptor beta chains from one sample, sequenced in a study of blood T cell repertoires in COVID-19. This table comes from immunoSEQ multiplex PCR, and its TCRdb copy is limited to in-frame clones, with some not included. The sample shows about 190,000 clones, around three quarters of them seen only once. The sequenced material came from peripheral blood. Receptors originate from a man in his sixties with active or convalescent COVID-19. The CDR3 runs from the conserved cysteine through the conserved F or W. Fields, in order: clone size, D gene, V gene, J gene, CDR3 DNA, CDR3 protein. A D gene is named only where the DNA matches it firmly. Clone size is given for some rows only: seen once, a few or many times, or a class if the clone is expanded.

NA	TRBD1	TRBV7-2	TRBJ1-2	TGTGCCAGCAGCTTAGTAGTACAGGGGGCGCAGGGAGGCTACACCTTC	CASSLVVQGAQGGYTF
few	TRBD1	TRBV6-6	TRBJ2-1	TGTGCCAGCAGTTACGACACAGGGGGCCTATTCTTC	CASSYDTGGLFF
NA	TRBD1	TRBV10-3	TRBJ2-7	TGTGCCATCAGACCCTCGAGTGGACAGGGAAGCAACGAGCAGTACTTC	CAIRPSSGQGSNEQYF
few	NA	TRBV27	TRBJ1-1	TGTGCCAGTTGGATGGAGTACACTGAAGCTTTCTTT	CASWMEYTEAFF
once	TRBD1	TRBV7-2	TRBJ2-1	TGTGCCAGCAGATCGGGACAGGGGGCTTACAATGAGCAGTTCTTC	CASRSGQGAYNEQFF
NA	TRBD2	TRBV28	TRBJ2-1	TGTGCCAGCAGCCAGGGACTAGCGGGAGAAAGGATCTTC	CASSQGLAGERIF
NA	TRBD1	TRBV29-1	TRBJ1-1	TGCAGCGCTTGGACAGGGGGATTGAACACTGAAGCTTTCTTT	CSAWTGGLNTEAFF
many	NA	TRBV18	TRBJ2-2	TGTGCCAGCTCACCACACGGCACCGGGGAGCTGTTTTTT	CASSPHGTGELFF
NA	TRBD2	TRBV30	TRBJ2-1	TGTGCCTGGAGTCCAGGACTAGCGGACAATGAGCAGTTCTTC	CAWSPGLADNEQFF
NA	TRBD2	TRBV2	TRBJ2-3	TGTGCCAGCAGGCCCAGACTAGCGGGAGGGAAGATTCTAAGCACAGATACGCAGTATTTT	CASRPRLAGGKILSTDTQYF
NA	NA	TRBV21-1	TRBJ1-1	TGTGCCAGCAGCAAAGGGAAACAGGGCCAGAGGAGGCACACTGAAGCTTTCTTT	CASSKGKQGQRRHTEAFF
once	TRBD1	TRBV7-9	TRBJ1-2	TGTGCCAGCAGCCCCAGAGGGACAGGGGTCGGCTACACCTTC	CASSPRGTGVGYTF
NA	NA	TRBV11-3	TRBJ2-5	TGTGCCAGCAGCAACCGACTAGAGGGGACCCAGTACTTC	CASSNRLEGTQYF
NA	NA	TRBV28	TRBJ2-2	TGTGCCAGCAGTTCGGCGGGGCTTGGTAACACCGGGGAGCTGTTTTTT	CASSSAGLGNTGELFF
NA	TRBD2	TRBV28	TRBJ2-3	TGTGCCAGCAGTTGGTCTAGCGGGAGGAGCACAGATACGCAGTATTTT	CASSWSSGRSTDTQYF
NA	NA	TRBV7-9	TRBJ1-2	TGTGCCAGCAGCATACTGGGGGCCTCTAACTATGGCTACACCTTC	CASSILGASNYGYTF
NA	TRBD2	TRBV5-4	TRBJ2-1	TGTGCCAGCAGCGGGATTCGACTAGCGGAGTATTCGAATGAGCAGTTCTTC	CASSGIRLAEYSNEQFF
NA	NA	TRBV3-1/TRBV3-2	TRBJ2-7	TGTGCCAGCAGCCTCGGCTACGAGCAGTACTTC	CASSLGYEQYF
NA	TRBD2	TRBV29-1	TRBJ2-1	TGCAGCGTCGGTGGACTAGCGGGAGGAAGCCACAATGAGCAGTTCTTC	CSVGGLAGGSHNEQFF
NA	NA	TRBV30	TRBJ1-1	TGTGCCTGGAGTGTATTCCCCGGTGAAGCTTTCTTT	CAWSVFPGEAFF
NA	TRBD2	TRBV9	TRBJ2-1	TGTGCCAGCAGCGGCCCCCTAGCGGGGTCCTACAATGAGCAGTTCTTC	CASSGPLAGSYNEQFF
once	NA	TRBV11-1	TRBJ2-1	TGTGCCAGCAGACTCCGGGACACTAAATTCGATGAGCAGTTCTTC	CASRLRDTKFDEQFF
NA	TRBD1	TRBV25-1	TRBJ1-1	TGTGCCAGCAGCGAGGGGACAGGGCACACTGAAGCTTTCTTT	CASSEGTGHTEAFF
NA	TRBD1	TRBV10-3	TRBJ1-4	TGTGCCATCAGTGAGAGACAGGGGGAAAAACTGTTTTTT	CAISERQGEKLFF
NA	NA	TRBV5-1	TRBJ1-3	TGCGCCAGCAGCTTTTCAGGGGCCGCAGGAAACACCATATATTTT	CASSFSGAAGNTIYF
few	NA	TRBV7-3	TRBJ2-1	TGTGCCAGCAGCTTATCTAGCGTCAATGAGCAGTTCTTC	CASSLSSVNEQFF
NA	NA	TRBV5-4	TRBJ2-3	TGTGCCAGCAGCACGACCAGGGAAGATACGCAGTATTTT	CASSTTREDTQYF
NA	NA	TRBV7-3	TRBJ2-1	TGTGCCAGCAGCTTAACGGGGGACTATGAGCAGTTCTTC	CASSLTGDYEQFF